The 11 T cell receptor beta chains below were found in one sample sequenced in a study of blood T cell repertoires in COVID-19. Profiled with immunoSEQ multiplex PCR; TCRdb holds only in-frame clones, not every one. The sample lists around 160,000 clones, roughly 90% occurring once. The sequencing sample was made of PBMCs or T cells enriched from blood (not recorded which). The receptors derive from a woman between 40 and 55 years old who had been exposed to COVID-19.

This chain joins TRBV27 and TRBJ1-5, with D possibly matching TRBD1 (6 bases). V was pared by 2 bases and J by 0 bases, with 11 bases between. This CDR3 region has 16 residues. Germline loops: CDR1 MNHEY, CDR2 SMNVEV (reference sequence). Written as DNA, the CDR3 is TGTGCCAGCAGTTTAGGGGGGGGCTATAGCAATCAGCCCCAGCATTTT. Protein sequence: CASSLGGGYSNQPQHF.

The rearrangement joins TRBV11-3 to TRBJ2-1, with TRBD1 as a possible D gene (6 bases). The length of the CDR3 is 12 residues. V was cut by 3 bases and J by 9 bases, with 9 bases left in between. Germline V gives CDR1 SGHNT, CDR2 YENEEA. This CDR3 reads CASSFPGAEQFF. DNA for the CDR3: TGTGCCAGCAGCTTCCCAGGGGCTGAGCAGTTCTTC.

This clone turned up a few times. V is TRBV6-5 and J is TRBJ2-5; 7 positions agree with TRBD1. The CDR3 spans 16 residues. The germline gives CDR1 MNHEY, CDR2 SVGAGI. V lost 2 bases, J lost 1 base, and 7 bases stayed unmatched. In DNA form, the CDR3 reads TGTGCCAGCAGTTACCCACAGGGGACCGGCCAAGAGACCCAGTACTTC. Residues: CASSYPQGTGQETQYF.

The chain employs TRBV27 and TRBJ1-1; D not resolved. Trimming shortened V by 3 bases and J by 6 bases, and 11 bases separated the two germline ends. This CDR3 has 13 amino acids. Germline V lookup: CDR1 MNHEY, CDR2 SMNVEV (reference sequence). CDR3 loop: CASSLGGIAEAFF. The CDR3 DNA is TGTGCCAGCAGTTTGGGAGGGATCGCTGAAGCTTTCTTT.

The genes are TRBV6-2 or TRBV6-3 and TRBJ2-1, with D hard to call. Germline CDR1 MNHEY, CDR2 SVGEGT. V was trimmed by 6 bases and J by 4 bases, leaving 10 bases between them. The CDR3 is 13 residues long. The CDR3 sequence: CASSRLGYNEQFF. In nucleotides, the CDR3 is TGTGCCAGCAGCAGACTGGGTTACAATGAGCAGTTCTTC.

This chain uses TRBV4-3 with TRBJ1-4, with D perhaps TRBD1 (5 bases). The CDR3 spans 14 residues. Trimming left V 1 base short and J 7 bases short, with 10 bases between. Germline CDR1 and CDR2: LGHNA and YSLEER. In nucleotides, the CDR3 is TGCGCCAGCAGCCAAGGGGTTAGGGGTGAAAAACTGTTTTTT. Translating gives CASSQGVRGEKLFF.

This sequence joins TRBV4-1 and TRBJ1-4; D unclear. This CDR3 contains 17 residues. Trimming removed 4 bases at V and 0 bases at J, with 15 bases between. CDR1 is MGHRA, CDR2 YSYEKL, per germline. The DNA of the CDR3 is TGCGCCAGCAGCCTCTCTCAGTACCAGGCAACTAATGAAAAACTGTTTTTT. Its protein is CASSLSQYQATNEKLFF.

Here the CDR3 reads CASSLSRGKNIQYF. CDR3 nucleotide sequence: TGTGCCAGCAGCTTGAGCAGGGGCAAAAACATTCAGTACTTC. The V and J genes are TRBV7-2 and TRBJ2-4; a possible D gene is TRBD1 (6 bases). V was pared by 3 bases and J by 3 bases, with 9 bases between. This CDR3 has 14 residues. Germline lookup yields CDR1 SGHTA and CDR2 FQGNSA.

The chain uses TRBV3-1 (or the pseudogene TRBV3-2) and TRBJ2-1, with a tentative D call TRBD2 (6 bases). The CDR3 runs 17 residues. Germline V CDR1 and CDR2: LGHDT, YNNKEL (reference sequence). V lost 2 bases and J 5 bases, leaving 19 bases between the germline ends. CDR3 in amino acids: CASSQRPSGRTNNEQFF. The CDR3 nucleotides read TGTGCCAGCAGCCAAAGGCCGTCCGGGAGAACAAACAATGAGCAGTTCTTC.

The chain is built from TRBV7-3 and TRBJ2-1; TRBD2 aligns across 11 bases. V lost 2 bases, J lost 6 bases, and 6 bases stayed unmatched. Looked up from germline, CDR1 is SGHTA and CDR2 is FQGTGA. The CDR3 is made up of 16 amino acids. CDR3 loop: CASSLASGGQGNEQFF. The DNA for the CDR3 is TGTGCCAGCAGCTTAGCTAGCGGGGGGCAAGGCAATGAGCAGTTCTTC.

This chain joins TRBV28 and TRBJ1-5; D perhaps matches TRBD1 (6 bases). Germline V gene lookup returns CDR1 MDHEN and CDR2 SYDVKM. The V end lost 5 bases, the J end lost 7 bases, and 15 bases lay between the germline ends. This CDR3 is built from 14 residues. The CDR3 nucleotides read TGTGCCAGCAGTACGGGGGGCTTTGGACAGCCCCAGCATTTT. Translation: CASSTGGFGQPQHF. The complete variable domain, with remaining parts taken from reference TRBV28 and TRBJ1-5, reads DVKVTQSSRYLVKRTGEKVFLECVQDMDHENMFWYRQDPGLGLRLIYFSYDVKMKEKGDIPEGYSVSREKKERFSLILESASTNQTSMYLCASSTGGFGQPQHFGDGTRLSIL.